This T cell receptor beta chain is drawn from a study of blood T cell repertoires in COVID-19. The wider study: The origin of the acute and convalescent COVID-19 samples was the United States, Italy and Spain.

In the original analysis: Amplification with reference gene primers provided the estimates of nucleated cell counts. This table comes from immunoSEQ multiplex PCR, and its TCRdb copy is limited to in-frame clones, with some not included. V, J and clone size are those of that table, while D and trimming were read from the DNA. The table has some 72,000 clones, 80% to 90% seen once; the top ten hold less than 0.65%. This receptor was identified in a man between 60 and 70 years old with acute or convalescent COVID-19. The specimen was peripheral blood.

CDR3 sequence: CASSPRTSGGLGETQYF. The CDR3, as DNA: TGTGCCAGCTCACCACGGACTAGCGGGGGGCTAGGAGAGACCCAGTACTTC. The chain employs TRBV18 and TRBJ2-5; 14 positions agree with TRBD2. CDR1 is KGHSH, CDR2 LQKENI, per germline. There are 17 residues in the CDR3. The junction had 5 bases not matched to a gene; V was cut back by 1 base and J by 4 bases.